This section outlines one T cell receptor beta chain sequence together with its context. Its antigen is unidentified. This entry comes from a study of T cell responses to AZD1222 COVID-19 vaccine. Repertoires were generated with immunoSEQ multiplex PCR, while TCRdb's copy carries only in-frame clones and drops some. The sample consists of just over 150,000 clones, approximately 87% of them appearing once. Germline-derived CDR1 and CDR2 are SNHLY and FYNNEI. This CDR3 has 16 residues. V dropped 6 bases and J dropped 9; count of bases not matched to a gene: 11. Whole-study results and caveats: Among vaccine-associated CD4 TCRs, coverage spanned spike, with dominance at 160-218 and 743-854.

V gene TRBV2 combines with J gene TRBJ2-1; 13 bases fit TRBD2. The clonotype was recovered from an adult who received the AZD1222 COVID-19 vaccine. This specimen was peripheral blood, taken 28 days after the second AZD1222 dose. CDR3 sequence reads: CASRPTSGRAGGEQFF. The CDR3 DNA is TGTGCCAGCAGACCCACTAGCGGGAGGGCCGGGGGTGAGCAGTTCTTC.